This T cell receptor (beta chain) was observed in a study of tumor-infiltrating lymphocytes in primary liver carcinoma (dated by TCRdb to 2016 to 2017). For the study in its entirety: Of the five patients (three men and two women, aged 30 to 69 years), four had hepatocellular carcinoma and one had combined HCC and intrahepatic cholangiocarcinoma. TCRbeta repertoire sequencing, expression microarrays and whole-exome sequencing were combined in the study across five regions of each liver tumor, with adjacent normal tissue and blood also included. Repertoires from technical replicates were highly reproducible, with mean shared-clone rates roughly 0.9 and correlation coefficients above 0.98. A total of around 35 specimens from 5 patients went through TCRbeta repertoire sequencing, namely 25 tumor regions, 5 adjacent noncancerous liver tissues and 5 peripheral blood samples. Tumors of the five patients were stage T1-T3 N0M0 with maximum diameters of about 4.2 to 11 cm. The roughly 25 tumor region samples were profiled with Agilent mRNA microarrays so that TCRbeta repertoire diversity could be related to the local molecular phenotype. Samples yielded roughly 3.5 to 7.13 million productive TCRbeta reads; read depth did not differ significantly between tissue types.

About this clonotype itself: The antigen this receptor binds is unknown. The junction departs from the called germline gene at one end, perhaps through a read error.

General study outcomes and caveats: Only about 8-24% of top clones were present in all five regions of a tumor, suggesting spatial heterogeneity of tumor-infiltrating T cells. Only a few patients were included in the study, and the authors note that the findings should be validated in a larger study. Repertoire overlap was higher between tumor regions (mean around 35%) than tumor-adjacent (around 17%) or tumor-blood (about 15%) pairs, consistent with antigen-driven expansion. Only the TCR beta chain was sequenced, so true repertoire diversity is likely underestimated because unpaired alpha chains were not captured. A significantly larger repertoire fraction was made up by the top 250 clones in tumors than in blood (p = 0.039). Bulk unsorted samples precluded comparing CD4+ and CD8+ T cell repertoires.

Starting from about 500 ng total RNA, TCRbeta-specific cDNA was produced by reverse transcription with a constant-region primer and ProtoScript II reverse transcriptase. TCRbeta libraries were built with three nested multiplex PCR rounds, a slightly modified ARM-PCR procedure. Each of the first two PCR rounds ran for about 10 cycles using multiplex TRBV1-TRBV30 forward primers together with a Cbeta reverse primer. Sample barcodes and Illumina adapters were added in a final 25-cycle PCR using Deep VentR polymerase. Amplicons of 200-500 bp were gel-purified with a QIAquick gel extraction kit before sequencing. An Illumina HiSeq 2500 was used to sequence the TCRbeta amplicons with 250-bp paired-end reads. In the source study's methods: Reads were quality-trimmed with Trimmomatic v0.33, and paired reads were merged with FLASH v1.2.11 to recover full CDR3 sequences. MiGEC v1.2.1b assigned V, D and J germline segments to the rearranged TCRbeta sequences. Clonotype statistics and Shannon-Wiener diversity indices were computed with VDJtools v1.0.0. To reduce sampling bias, subsequent analyses other than the diversity analysis used only the 250 most abundant clonotypes in each sample. TCRdb itself trimmed the public reads at Q25 with fastp, ran MiXCR and retained productive beta chains. Records with the same CDR3 protein are collapsed into one entry carrying the most frequent genes and DNA. TCRdb's processing, not the authors', yielded these V and J calls. Within this sample are roughly 25,000 distinct CDR3 sequences, with roughly four fifths of them counted one time only. The top ten clonotypes cover more than 30% of the sample.

The germline V gene specifies MDHEN as CDR1 and SYDVKM as CDR2. CDR3 length: 17 amino acids, cysteine to phenylalanine. The read is trimmed to its CDR3 DNA, 51 bases read in frame from base 1. Total RNA and DNA were co-extracted without cell sorting from approximately 22-30 mg of bulk tissue using the AllPrep DNA/RNA mini kit. Between late 2015 and 2016, roughly five patients in China with histopathologically diagnosed primary liver carcinoma had surgical resection. Patients had chronic HBV infection and were treatment-naive at sampling. Five spatially separated regions were sampled per tumor: superior, inferior, left-lateral and right-lateral poles, plus the tumor centre. Histology showed that every tumor sample contained more than 85% viable tumor cells. Pieces of fresh tumor and adjacent tissue were cut in half, with one half kept in RNAlater at -80 degrees C and the other half sent for histology.

The receptor was derived from a young woman with primary liver carcinoma and hepatitis B virus infection. The sequenced material came from liver tumor tissue from sampling region 5. According to the study, the label for this sample's cell subset or site signals: tumor region T5, tumor centre. This chain joins TRBV28 to TRBJ2-1, with 15 middle bases fitting TRBD2. The nucleotide sequence is given as TGTGTCAGCAGTACAAGGACTAGCGGGAGGGGGTACAATGAGCAGTTCTTC. The encoded protein is CVSSTRTSGRGYNEQFF.